Below, 24 T cell receptor beta chains from the same sample are listed, as sequenced in a study of human T cells and chemical hapten exposure (dated by TCRdb to 2020 to 2022). The library was prepared using RACE. These reads were obtained on a NextSeq 500. The public reads were reprocessed in TCRdb via fastp at Q25 and MiXCR, keeping in-frame beta chains. Rows matching on CDR3 protein sequence are summarized as one entry with the most common DNA and genes. Within this sample are 180,000 or so distinct CDR3 sequences, with roughly 15% of them counted one time only. Clones ranked in the top ten supply about 1.7% of the sample. Reading the label with the study, this specimen's time point is: patch test 1, 2 weeks after DPC sensitization. According to the study, the label for this sample's treatment or condition signals: therapeutic diphenylcyclopropenone sensitization with weekly scalp DPC. This specimen was whole blood, taken in connection with sensitization to the hapten diphenylcyclopropenone (DPC). The receptors were sampled from a woman aged 30 to 39 with alopecia areata. Some clones in this sample may be carry-over from other donors' samples.

The chain joins TRBV6-2 or TRBV6-3 to TRBJ2-2; 9 bases align to TRBD1. The CDR3 sequence is 13 residues long. Germline assignment: CDR1 MNHEY and CDR2 SVGEGT. V lost 5 bases, J lost 6 bases, and 1 base stayed unmatched. The CDR3 region is CASSTGGSGELFF. For the CDR3, the DNA is TGTGCCAGCAGTACAGGGGGCTCCGGGGAGCTGTTTTTT.

In its sample, this clonotype was seen a few times. This chain connects TRBV7-2 to TRBJ2-7; D is perhaps TRBD2 (7 bases). This CDR3 has 15 amino acids. From germline, CDR1 is SGHTA and CDR2 FQGNSA. The V end was cut by 5 bases, the J end by 6 bases, with 20 bases between. The CDR3 loop reads CASSPRGREGGEQYF. Here the CDR3 DNA reads TGTGCCAGCAGCCCCAGGGGAAGGGAGGGTGGCGAGCAGTACTTC. Full variable domain (rest looked up from reference TRBV7-2 and TRBJ2-7): GAGVSQSPSNKVTEKGKDVELRCDPISGHTALYWYRQSLGQGLEFLIYFQGNSAPDKSGLPSDRFSAERTGGSVSTLTIQRTQQEDSAVYLCASSPRGREGGEQYFGPGTRLTVT.

This clonotype was detected only once. The gene calls are TRBV7-9 and TRBJ1-5, with 8 bases aligning to TRBD1. Germline V gives CDR1 SEHNR, CDR2 FQNEAQ (reference sequence). The junction had 11 bases not matched to a gene; V was cut back by 4 bases and J by 6 bases. The CDR3 covers 16 residues. The CDR3 region is CASSSHTDRGIQPQHF. Here the CDR3 DNA reads TGTGCCAGCAGCTCACACACCGACAGGGGCATTCAGCCCCAGCATTTT. Full variable domain (outside the CDR3, taken from reference TRBV7-9 and TRBJ1-5): DTGVSQNPRHKITKRGQNVTFRCDPISEHNRLYWYRQTLGQGPEFLTYFQNEAQLEKSRLLSDRFSAERPKGSFSTLEIQRTEQGDSAMYLCASSSHTDRGIQPQHFGDGTRLSIL.

The rearrangement joins TRBV7-9 to TRBJ2-2; TRBD1 matches 9 bases. Germline V lookup: CDR1 SEHNR, CDR2 FQNEAQ (reference sequence). The CDR3 is 15 amino acids. The J segment lost 5 bases and the V segment lost 8 bases, leaving 9 bases of the junction unmatched. In DNA, the CDR3 is TGTGCCAGCGATTGGGGGACAGGGACGACCGGGGAGCTGTTTTTT. Protein product: CASDWGTGTTGELFF.

This clonotype was picked up many times. This chain uses TRBV12-3 or TRBV12-4 with TRBJ2-1; D possibly corresponds to TRBD1 (5 bases). Trimming stripped 5 bases from V and 0 bases from J, with 11 bases between. The CDR3 runs to 15 residues. The CDR3 sequence: CASSPHQGSYNEQFF. The CDR3 DNA reads as TGTGCCAGCAGTCCCCACCAGGGCTCCTACAATGAGCAGTTCTTC.

Ten or more counts support this clonotype. The chain combines TRBV7-2 with TRBJ1-5; TRBD1 matches at 9 bases. The CDR3 is made up of 17 amino acids. The trim removed 2 bases at V and 0 bases at J, leaving 5 bases unmatched. Germline CDR1 reads SGHTA; CDR2 reads FQGNSA. CDR3 amino acids: CASSLRDRGNSNQPQHF. As DNA, the CDR3 is TGTGCCAGCAGCTTACGTGACAGGGGGAATAGCAATCAGCCCCAGCATTTT.

This clonotype was seen ten or more times. The CDR3 nucleotides read TGTGCCAGCAGTTACTGGGTCAGTAACTACGAGCAGTACTTC. It is translated as CASSYWVSNYEQYF. V and J are TRBV6-2 or TRBV6-3 and TRBJ2-7; D not resolved. The CDR3 length is 14 residues. The germline CDR1 and CDR2 sequences are MNHEY and SVGEGT. The V gene lost 1 base and the J gene lost 3 bases, with 10 bases spanning the gap.

The chain carries TRBV11-2 and TRBJ1-1; no clear D gene. Per the germline V gene, CDR1 is SGHAT and CDR2 is FQNNGV. The CDR3 extends over 15 amino acids. V was clipped by 1 base and J by 4 bases, with 13 bases between them. The CDR3 DNA reads TGTGCCAGCAGCTTAGGGGCCGGATCGGGCACTGAAGCTTTCTTT. This translates into CASSLGAGSGTEAFF.

This clonotype was seen a handful of times. The CDR3 loop reads CASSLSYRGGEQYF. CDR3 DNA: TGTGCCAGCAGCTTAAGTTACAGGGGTGGCGAGCAGTACTTC. The chain has TRBV7-6 and TRBJ2-7, with 7 bases aligning to TRBD1. Per germline, CDR1 SGHVS and CDR2 FNYEAQ. V trimming: 2 bases; J trimming: 6 bases; junction bases outside the gene matches: 7. The CDR3 is made up of 14 amino acids.

The rearrangement links TRBV14 to TRBJ1-4, with 8 bases fitting TRBD1. Germline values: CDR1 SGHDN, CDR2 FVKESK. V lost 5 bases and J lost 5; bases outside the gene matches: 10. The CDR3 totals 16 residues. The CDR3 loop reads CASSGQGGGLNEKLFF. The CDR3 coding sequence is TGTGCCAGCAGCGGACAGGGAGGCGGTTTAAATGAAAAACTGTTTTTT.

This clonotype was seen more than once but under ten times. The chain links TRBV20-1 to TRBJ2-5; perhaps TRBD2 as D (5 bases). This CDR3 is built from 14 residues. V was shortened by 0 bases and J by 4 bases, with 12 bases between the two germline ends. Germline loops: CDR1 DFQATT, CDR2 SNEGSKA (reference sequence). The CDR3 sequence is CSARDPYRGETQYF. CDR3 coding DNA: TGCAGTGCTAGAGACCCCTATCGGGGAGAGACCCAGTACTTC.

V is TRBV5-1 and J is TRBJ2-5; possibly TRBD1 for D (6 bases). CDR3 length: 13 amino acids. Germline-derived CDR1 and CDR2 are SGHRS and YFSETQ. Trimming left V 0 bases short and J 5 bases short, with 8 bases between. The CDR3 here is CASSLGQEETQYF. The CDR3, as DNA: TGCGCCAGCAGCTTGGGACAGGAGGAGACCCAGTACTTC.

The chain joins TRBV12-3 or TRBV12-4 to TRBJ2-3; tentative D call: TRBD2 (5 bases). V lost 10 bases, J lost 2 bases, and 22 bases lay in between. The length of the CDR3 is 16 residues. The CDR3, as DNA: TGTGCCATCCCCCAGGCGGACTTAGCGAACACAGATACGCAGTATTTT. It is translated as CAIPQADLANTDTQYF.

Many counts were recorded for this clonotype. J is TRBJ1-6 and V is TRBV28, with TRBD1 as a possible D gene (5 bases). Germline-derived CDR1 and CDR2 are MDHEN and SYDVKM. The CDR3 loop spans 12 amino acids. V lost 5 bases, J lost 15 bases, and 14 bases lay in between. The CDR3 here is CASSTPEGLLHF. DNA for the CDR3: TGTGCCAGCAGTACCCCGGAGGGACTCCTCCACTTT.

The V and J genes are TRBV7-6 and TRBJ2-1; a weak D match, TRBD2 (6 bases). V lost 1 base and J lost 7, with 8 bases in between. Germline CDR1 is SGHVS and CDR2 is FNYEAQ. The CDR3 consists of 13 residues. In DNA form, the CDR3 reads TGTGCCAGCAGCTTAGTTGGGAGGAATGAGCAGTTCTTC. Translation gives CASSLVGRNEQFF.

This clonotype has a count of ten or more. The J gene is TRBJ2-1, the V gene TRBV28, with 8 bases lining up with TRBD1. Germline-derived CDR1 and CDR2 are MDHEN and SYDVKM. Trimming removed 7 bases from V and 4 bases from J; junction bases left unmatched: 9. The CDR3 has 15 amino acids. The CDR3 DNA reads TGTGCCAGCACCCCAGGGGGCGGCCGGTACAATGAGCAGTTCTTC. This encodes CASTPGGGRYNEQFF.

This clonotype was counted a few times. This sequence joins TRBV12-3 or TRBV12-4 and TRBJ1-6; 9 bases fit TRBD1. The CDR3 has 15 residues. Losses at the gene ends were 5 bases for V and 7 bases for J; bases not matched to a gene: 6. CDR3 region: CASSRGTGTNSPLHF. DNA for the CDR3: TGTGCCAGCAGTCGAGGGACAGGGACCAATTCACCCCTCCACTTT.

The chain links TRBV21-1 to TRBJ1-6. TRBV21-1 is listed as a pseudogene. The CDR3 consists of 11 residues. The CDR3 is CAITVDSPLHF. In nucleotides, the CDR3 is TGTGCCATTACGGTAGATTCACCCCTCCACTTT.

The V and J genes are TRBV7-3 and TRBJ1-2; no clear D gene. The V gene lost 5 bases and the J gene lost 6 bases, with 13 bases spanning the gap. The germline CDR1 and CDR2 sequences are SGHTA and FQGTGA. The CDR3 has 13 residues. The DNA for the CDR3 is TGTGCCAGCAGCCTAGGGAGTAGGGATGGCTACACCTTC. It yields the protein CASSLGSRDGYTF. Full variable domain (rest looked up from reference TRBV7-3 and TRBJ1-2): GAGVSQTPSNKVTEKGKYVELRCDPISGHTALYWYRQSLGQGPEFLIYFQGTGAADDSGLPNDRFFAVRPEGSVSTLKIQRTERGDSAVYLCASSLGSRDGYTFGSGTRLTVV.

This clonotype was observed a handful of times. The chain uses TRBV18 and TRBJ1-3; 8 nucleotides match TRBD1. V trimming: 3 bases; J trimming: 4 bases; junction bases outside the gene matches: 11. This CDR3 is 17 amino acids long. CDR1 is KGHSH and CDR2 is LQKENI in the germline V gene. The chain's CDR3 is CASSPFSDRAGGNTIYF. The CDR3 nucleotides read TGTGCCAGCTCACCCTTCTCGGACAGGGCAGGCGGAAACACCATATATTTT.

This clonotype was observed at least ten times. This chain links TRBV27 with TRBJ1-1, with a weak D call TRBD1 (5 bases). The germline V gene has CDR1 MNHEY and CDR2 SMNVEV (reference sequence). There are 14 residues in the CDR3. The V and J ends lost 6 bases and 2 bases respectively, with 13 bases between them. CDR3 coding DNA: TGTGCCAGCAGCGCCGGAGACAGAAACACTGAAGCTTTCTTT. Residues: CASSAGDRNTEAFF.

This clonotype has more than one count but fewer than ten. The gene calls are TRBV7-8 and TRBJ1-1, with D unresolved. CDR1 and CDR2 from the germline V gene are SGHVS and FQNEAQ. V lost 7 bases and J lost 3, with 15 bases in between. The CDR3 extends over 14 amino acids. CDR3 protein: CASTPGSGHTEAFF. In nucleotides, the CDR3 is TGTGCCAGCACCCCGGGGTCAGGCCACACTGAAGCTTTCTTT.

The chain couples TRBV6-1 to TRBJ2-7; 10 bases match TRBD1. Germline loops: CDR1 MNHNS, CDR2 SASEGT. Trimming cost V 4 bases and J 2 bases; bases outside gene matches: 5. The CDR3 covers 15 residues. The CDR3 is CASSGRTGGTYEQYF. CDR3 coding DNA: TGTGCCAGCAGTGGGCGGACAGGGGGGACCTACGAGCAGTACTTC.

The V and J genes are TRBV10-3 and TRBJ2-3; no firm D call. V was cut by 4 bases and J by 0 bases, with 5 bases left in between. There are 13 residues in the CDR3. Germline lookup yields CDR1 ENHRY and CDR2 SYGVKD. CDR3 DNA sequence: TGTGCCATCAGTGTCCCGAGCACAGATACGCAGTATTTT. This sequence encodes CAISVPSTDTQYF.